This entry features one TCR beta chain sequence. What it binds is unknown. The sample originates from a study of T cell clonotyping in hematopoietic cell transplantation. Study-level findings and limits: CD4 and CD8 repertoire contributions could not be separated without sorting.

The protocol was immunoSEQ multiplex PCR, while the TCRdb copy is restricted to in-frame clones and leaves out a portion. The sample contains some 16,000 clones, 80% to 95% of which appear only once. The CDR3 length is 15 residues. The germline V gene has CDR1 MDHEN and CDR2 SYDVKM. V lost 2 bases, J lost 0 bases, and 8 bases lay in between. This sequence originates from a man aged 35 to 55 in good health. Some clones in this sample may be carry-over from other donors' samples. Sequences were obtained from peripheral blood mononuclear cells. The chain is built from TRBV28 and TRBJ1-3; no reliable D call. For the CDR3, the DNA is TGTGCCAGCAGTTTAGGGGAGAGCTCTGGAAACACCATATATTTT. Its translation: CASSLGESSGNTIYF.